This T cell receptor beta chain was sequenced for a study of sequential checkpoint blockade in melanoma. Overall study context: Both treatment sequences were followed by maintenance nivolumab.

Only in-frame clones appear in the TCRdb table, and some are missing; sequencing was by immunoSEQ multiplex PCR. The sample has some 14,000 clones; approximately 79% are singletons. Described treatment: randomized to nivolumab then ipilimumab (arm A) or the reverse (arm B). None of the patients previously received DNA-damaging chemotherapy. From thawed PBMCs, live CD3+CD8+ cells negative for CD19 and CD56 were sorted. This CDR3 spans 16 amino acids. Germline CDR1 reads SGHRS; CDR2 reads YFSETQ. V lost 0 bases and J lost 10, with 17 bases in between. The material was CD8+ T cells sorted from blood (inferred from file names), obtained from a patient given nivolumab and ipilimumab in sequence. The clonotype was recovered from a human patient with melanoma. Some clones in this sample may be carry-over from other donors' samples. The rearrangement uses TRBV5-1 and TRBJ1-6; D gene unclear. The CDR3 here is CASSLDSAGRGSPLHF. The CDR3 bases are TGCGCCAGCAGCTTGGATTCGGCGGGGAGAGGATCACCCCTCCACTTT.